The source of this T cell receptor (beta chain) is a study of blood T cells in healthy people across ages (dated by TCRdb to about 2015). Notes on the research overall: In model experiments, template switching captured about one uniquely barcoded TCR beta cDNA molecule for every two T cells. The study measured age-related changes in TCR beta repertoire diversity using deep sequencing normalized with unique cDNA molecular identifiers. The donors were divided into four age groups: young (average roughly 17 years), middle-aged (under 40), aged (approximately 62) and long-lived (about 79). To avoid experimental bias, donors of different ages were randomly spread across the sequencing lanes. The study analyzed two additional independent replicas of 1 million unique cDNA reads from the same blood draw for two donors, one aged 18 to 30 and one aged 80 or older.

Here is what the overall study found, with its caveats: Conclusive comparison of naive and antigen-experienced compartments was prevented by the profiling of bulk unsorted PBMCs. Total diversity estimates from one million sequenced T cells were considered lower bounds and underestimates. Because donor CMV infection status was unknown, age-related changes in expanded clonotypes were potentially confounded. Compared with the aged group, the long-lived group had more naive CD4+ T cells, fewer expanded clones and increased TCR diversity, suggesting age selection. As age increased, observed TCR beta diversity per million T cells dropped in a roughly linear way, and a significant reduction was already evident by age about 36. There was a strong correlation between observed TCR beta diversity and the percentage of naive T cells measured by flow cytometry.

Note on this clonotype: No cognate antigen has been identified for it. No per-base quality is available; no much larger clone lies one base away.

The donors were a few dozen Caucasian individuals from Russia, aged roughly 6 to 100 years, who were systemically healthy. Each donor gave around 9.9 milliliters of peripheral blood, collected into EDTA-treated Vacutainer tubes. Ficoll-Paque density-gradient centrifugation was used to isolate PBMCs, with at least 6 million per sample. Trizol reagent was used to extract total RNA from PBMCs, with at least 6 micrograms per sample. For every donor, flow cytometry on a PBMC aliquot measured the percentage of naive CD45RAhigh/CD27high T cells. The germline V end is reduced by 8 bases and the J end by 5 bases; junction bases left unmatched: 7. According to the germline V gene (reference sequence), CDR1 reads WNHNN and CDR2 reads SYGVQD. Measured from the cysteine to the phenylalanine, the CDR3 is 13 residues long. The entry retains the CDR3 DNA only, 39 bases that are in frame from base 1. Libraries were made using 5' RACE. The sequencing machine was an Illumina HiSeq 2500. A second about 6 to 11 cycle PCR used a sample-barcoded 5' primer and a J-beta primer mix. A unique molecular identifier was introduced onto each TCR beta cDNA molecule by a template-switch 5' adaptor carrying 12 random nucleotides. Each sample yielded at least 2.5 million CDR3-containing paired-end reads. First-strand cDNA was synthesized from all RNA with the Mint cDNA synthesis kit, primed by a TRBC-specific oligonucleotide. Following uracil-DNA glycosylase treatment, a first 18-cycle PCR with universal primers M1SS and BC2_uni_R was performed on all cDNA. Per the source publication's procedure: For normalization, 1 million high-quality reads were randomly selected from each sample, with every read carrying a distinct molecular identifier. Reads with shared molecular identifiers were discarded instead of being binned into consensus sequences. MiTCR, set to a Q25 quality threshold and the strictest error-elimination algorithm, was used for CDR3 identification, clonotype clustering and error correction. A nonparametric unseen species model using Euler transformation provided a lower-bound estimate of total TCR beta diversity. The public reads were run again by TCRdb, first through fastp at Q25 and then through MiXCR, and only productive beta chains were kept. Identical CDR3 protein sequences are pooled into one entry, listed with their most common genes and DNA. The authors' filters were not applied to this entry. Within this sample are roughly 720,000 distinct CDR3 sequences, with approximately 55% of them counted one time only. The top ten constitute about 38% of the sample.

The specimen sequenced was blood. The clonotype was recovered from a man older than 75 in good health. This sequence uses TRBV10-1 and TRBJ2-5, and TRBD1 matches 8 of the central bases. The CDR3 is CASQGQGRETQYF. The nucleotides are TGCGCCAGCCAAGGACAGGGAAGGGAGACCCAGTACTTC.